The rows below give T cell receptor beta chains drawn from one sample of a study of T cells after yellow fever vaccination. A single record per CDR3 protein comes from TCRdb applying MiXCR to the 5' RACE reads. The sample has more than 95,000 distinct CDR3 sequences; around 9.8% are singletons. The sequenced sample was CD8+ T cells sorted from PBMCs, obtained on the day of the yellow fever booster vaccination. The receptor set was obtained from a man between 18 and 29 years old who received the YFV17D yellow fever vaccine. CDR3s include the opening cysteine and the closing phenylalanine or tryptophan. The D gene is left open where the match is weak. Clone size is stated in some rows and not others, as once, few, many or a class when expanded.

cdr3_nt cdr3_aa j_call v_call d_call clone_size
TGTGCCAGCGGGCAGTTCGCGGGGGGCCGTACTCCCCAAGAGACCCAGTACTTC CASGQFAGGRTPQETQYF TRBJ2-5 TRBV5-6 TRBD2 few
TGCAGTGCTAGGGCTCTGGGGGCCAACGTCCTGACTTTC CSARALGANVLTF TRBJ2-6 TRBV20-1 - -
TGCAGTGCTATTCTCCAGTCGAGAGGGGGTCGGGAGACCCAGTACTTC CSAILQSRGGRETQYF TRBJ2-5 TRBV20-1 - few
TGTGCCAGCAGGAGCCGGGACTACTCAGATACGCAGTATTTT CASRSRDYSDTQYF TRBJ2-3 TRBV6-2/TRBV6-3 TRBD2 few
TGTGCCAGCAGCCCACCCCCGTTCACTGAAGCTTTCTTT CASSPPPFTEAFF TRBJ1-1 TRBV5-6 - -
TGTGCCAGCAGTTACAGGGCAGGGAGAGCCCTAGAGACCCAGTACTTC CASSYRAGRALETQYF TRBJ2-5 TRBV6-2/TRBV6-3 - -
TGCGCCAGCAGCCAAGTGGCTAGCGGGGACTACAATGAGCAGTTCTTC CASSQVASGDYNEQFF TRBJ2-1 TRBV4-3 TRBD2 -
TGTGCCAGCAGCTGGGCGGCGGCAGCGGCCGAGGGTGGCTACACCTTC CASSWAAAAAEGGYTF TRBJ1-2 TRBV7-9 - few
TGCGCCAGCAGCTTGACTAGTTCAGGGGAACGGACTAGCGGCACAGATACGCAGTATTTT CASSLTSSGERTSGTDTQYF TRBJ2-3 TRBV5-1 TRBD2 -
TGTGCCAGCAGTTTGATGGGGGAGACCCAGTACTTC CASSLMGETQYF TRBJ2-5 TRBV12-3/TRBV12-4 - -
TGTGCCAGCGGCGGGGGGGAGCAAGAGACCCAGTACTTC CASGGGEQETQYF TRBJ2-5 TRBV6-2/TRBV6-3 TRBD2 -
TGCAGTGCTAGGCGCCTATCCTACAATGAGCAGTTCTTC CSARRLSYNEQFF TRBJ2-1 TRBV20-1 - few
TGTGCCAGCATCCCCACAGGGGGTTGGACTGAAGCTTTCTTT CASIPTGGWTEAFF TRBJ1-1 TRBV7-2 TRBD1 -
TGCAGTGCTAGAGATGGGAATGGAGGGGAAGAGACCCAGTACTTC CSARDGNGGEETQYF TRBJ2-5 TRBV20-1 - many
TGCAGCGTTGAATGGGCCGGGGAGCTGTTTTTT CSVEWAGELFF TRBJ2-2 TRBV29-1 - few
TGTGCCAGCAGCTTTAGCGGGGGGGCCCTCGACGAGCAGTACTTC CASSFSGGALDEQYF TRBJ2-7 TRBV7-2 TRBD2 -
TGTGCCAGCTCACCACCGCGCAGTCAAGAGACCCAGTACTTC CASSPPRSQETQYF TRBJ2-5 TRBV18 - few
TGTGCCAGCACCATGGGACAGGGAAGCTCCTACGAGCAGTACTTC CASTMGQGSSYEQYF TRBJ2-7 TRBV2 TRBD1 few
TGTGCTAGTGGTTTGCCCAGGGTTTGGGGCACTGAAGCTTTCTTT CASGLPRVWGTEAFF TRBJ1-1 TRBV12-5 - -
TGCGCCAGCAGCCCTCAGCGGGACCAAGAGACCCAGTACTTC CASSPQRDQETQYF TRBJ2-5 TRBV4-1 - few
TGCGCCAGCAGCTTGTGGCAGAATGAAAAACTGTTTTTT CASSLWQNEKLFF TRBJ1-4 TRBV5-1 - many
TGTGCCAGCAGCCTACCCGAGGCCCTCTATGGCTACACCTTC CASSLPEALYGYTF TRBJ1-2 TRBV3-1 - few
TGTGCCTGGAGTGTCGGTGCGGTACTGGGGAACACTGAAGCTTTCTTT CAWSVGAVLGNTEAFF TRBJ1-1 TRBV30 - few
TGCAGTGCTAGTCAGACAGGCGCCGGGGAGCTGTTTTTT CSASQTGAGELFF TRBJ2-2 TRBV20-1 - few
TGCAGCGTTGAAGATTTGACGCTGGGGGCATACGAGCAGTACTTC CSVEDLTLGAYEQYF TRBJ2-7 TRBV29-1 - few
TGTGCCACCAGCAGAGACAGGGCCAATCAGCCCCAGCATTTT CATSRDRANQPQHF TRBJ1-5 TRBV15 - few
TGTGCCAGCAGTTACGCCGGACTCACCGGGGAGCTGTTTTTT CASSYAGLTGELFF TRBJ2-2 TRBV6-5 - few
TGCGCCAGCAGTGGGACAGGGGTCTACAATGAGCAGTTCTTC CASSGTGVYNEQFF TRBJ2-1 TRBV5-1 TRBD1 few
TGCGCCAGCAGCCAAGATGGGCTTGCTTATGGCTACACCTTC CASSQDGLAYGYTF TRBJ1-2 TRBV4-3 - few
TGTGCCAGCAGCTTACGCAGGGATAATTCTGAAGCTTTCTTT CASSLRRDNSEAFF TRBJ1-1 TRBV7-9 - -